Included here is one T cell receptor beta chain sequence, with context. The record originates from a study of blood T cell repertoires in COVID-19. The table came from immunoSEQ multiplex PCR; TCRdb's copy has only in-frame clones and leaves some out. The data hold under 200,000 clones, with 82% observed a single time. The CDR3 has 17 amino acids. With 1 base clipped from V and 7 bases from J, the junction kept 10 bases outside the gene matches. Germline V lookup: CDR1 SGHTA, CDR2 FQGTGA. Material: PBMCs or T cells enriched from blood (not recorded which). The sequence was obtained from a man between 60 and 75 years old who had recovered from COVID-19. V usage is TRBV7-3 and J usage is TRBJ2-1, with 10 bases aligning to TRBD2. The chain's CDR3 is CASSLRAASGRLNEQFF. In DNA form, the CDR3 reads TGTGCCAGCAGCTTAAGGGCGGCTAGCGGGAGATTGAATGAGCAGTTCTTC.